Below, one TCR beta chain is given with its context. Its antigen is unknown. The data originate from a study of T-cell reconstitution after alpha-beta-depleted transplantation in children. Notes on the study in general: One year post-transplant, T-cell counts and diversity were largely derived from T cells produced anew. The origin of alpha-beta T cells about two months after transplant was reportedly several hundred expanded graft clones.

V dropped 0 bases and J dropped 2 bases, with 11 bases sitting between them. Germline CDR1 reads SGHRS; CDR2 reads YFSETQ. There are 15 residues in the CDR3. Using unique molecular identifiers, the investigators prepared the TCRbeta library. One entry per CDR3 protein results from TCRdb running MiXCR on the PCR reads. Counted here are 60,000 to 85,000 distinct CDR3 sequences, 15% to 20% occurring once; the ten biggest clones make up roughly half. The chain combines TRBV5-1 with TRBJ1-2, with D possibly being TRBD1 (6 bases). The origin of this receptor is a male patient between 2 and 10 years old who had a stem cell transplant for acute lymphoblastic leukemia, so the T cells may come from the graft donor. The sequences come from PBMCs, mostly from graft donor cells, collected 360 days after TCRalphabeta/CD19-depleted stem cell transplant. The CDR3 coding sequence is TGCGCCAGCAGCTTGGTGGCACAGGGCAACTATGGCTACACCTTC. This translates into CASSLVAQGNYGYTF.